The 21 T cell receptor beta chains in this list originate from one sample, sequenced in a study of beta chain features in type 1 diabetes. Expressed TCRB transcripts were sequenced, since all the RNA that had been isolated was reverse transcribed. Clones were read by immunoSEQ multiplex PCR, and TCRdb kept only the in-frame ones, dropping some. The data hold around 250,000 clones, with about 14% observed a single time. Specimen: naive CD4+ T cells from blood. All receptors derive from a woman in her forties in good health.

There are a few counts of this clone. The genes are TRBV14 and TRBJ2-5; D possibly corresponds to TRBD1 (6 bases). Germline V gives CDR1 SGHDN, CDR2 FVKESK. This CDR3 comprises 17 residues. The V and J ends lost 0 bases and 5 bases respectively, with 19 bases between them. CDR3 in amino acids: CASSQDRARGKGETQYF. CDR3 nucleotides: TGTGCCAGCAGCCAAGATAGAGCCAGGGGAAAAGGGGAGACCCAGTACTTC. The variable domain in full, with the rest retrieved from reference TRBV14 and TRBJ2-5, is EAGVTQFPSHSVIEKGQTVTLRCDPISGHDNLYWYRRVMGKEIKFLLHFVKESKQDESGMPNNRFLAERTGGTYSTLKVQPAELEDSGVYFCASSQDRARGKGETQYFGPGTRLLVL.

The rearrangement joins TRBV10-2 to TRBJ2-3; 11 bases align to TRBD2. J was trimmed by 3 bases and V by 4 bases; bases with no gene match: 12. The CDR3 runs 18 residues. Germline V lookup: CDR1 WSHSY, CDR2 SAAADI. The CDR3 loop reads CASSASSGGARRTDTQYF. Written as DNA, the CDR3 is TGCGCCAGCAGTGCGAGTAGCGGGGGGGCCCGGAGAACAGATACGCAGTATTTT.

The CDR3 is CASSWGTVFRPNNTEAFF. The CDR3 nucleotides read TGTGCCAGCAGTTGGGGGACAGTTTTTCGCCCTAATAACACTGAAGCTTTCTTT. J is TRBJ1-1 and V is TRBV5-4; 7 positions agree with TRBD1. With V trimmed by 5 bases and J by 2 bases, 18 bases remained unmatched. The CDR3 consists of 18 residues. CDR1 is SGHNT and CDR2 is YYREEE in the germline V gene (reference sequence).

This clone came up a few times. This chain uses TRBV5-1 with TRBJ1-2; a weak D match, TRBD1 (5 bases). This CDR3 is 15 amino acids long. The V end was cut by 2 bases, the J end by 6 bases, with 17 bases between. CDR1 and CDR2 from the germline V gene are SGHRS and YFSETQ. The CDR3 sequence: CASSFGQGSTNGYTF. The CDR3 DNA reads as TGCGCCAGCAGCTTCGGGCAGGGAAGTACAAATGGCTACACCTTC.

The table lists this clone with a few counts. This sequence joins TRBV5-1 and TRBJ2-3; 11 bases map to TRBD2. The CDR3 contains 18 residues. The germline gives CDR1 SGHRS, CDR2 YFSETQ. The trim removed 4 bases at V and 0 bases at J, leaving 10 bases unmatched. The CDR3 sequence: CASSIVASGGKSTDTQYF. CDR3 in DNA: TGCGCCAGCAGCATCGTAGCTAGCGGGGGGAAGAGCACAGATACGCAGTATTTT.

This clone appeared a few times. The chain joins TRBV2 to TRBJ1-5, with TRBD1 as a possible D gene (6 bases). The length of the CDR3 is 12 residues. Trimming shortened V by 3 bases and J by 8 bases, and 8 bases separated the two germline ends. The V gene's germline CDR1 is SNHLY and CDR2 FYNNEI. CDR3 loop: CASSDSGEPQHF. The CDR3 bases are TGTGCCAGCAGTGATTCAGGGGAGCCCCAGCATTTT.

The chain links TRBV14 to TRBJ2-1, with 10 bases aligning to TRBD2. With V trimmed by 2 bases and J by 7 bases, 11 bases remained unmatched. Germline V gene sequence: CDR1 SGHDN, CDR2 FVKESK. This CDR3 comprises 17 residues. The CDR3, as DNA: TGTGCCAGCAGCCAATACGTCCGCACTAGCGGGGAGAATGAGCAGTTCTTC. It is translated as CASSQYVRTSGENEQFF. Full variable domain (rest looked up from reference TRBV14 and TRBJ2-1): EAGVTQFPSHSVIEKGQTVTLRCDPISGHDNLYWYRRVMGKEIKFLLHFVKESKQDESGMPNNRFLAERTGGTYSTLKVQPAELEDSGVYFCASSQYVRTSGENEQFFGPGTRLTVL.

The rearrangement uses TRBV29-1 and TRBJ2-5; TRBD1 agrees at 9 bases. The CDR3 has 13 amino acids. Trimming cost V 4 bases and J 5 bases; bases outside gene matches: 5. The germline V gene encodes CDR1 SQVTM and CDR2 ANQGSEA. CDR3 amino acids: CSVAGTGPETQYF. CDR3 sequence (DNA): TGCAGCGTTGCAGGGACAGGGCCTGAGACCCAGTACTTC. Variable domain in full (rest from reference TRBV29-1 and TRBJ2-5): SAVISQKPSRDICQRGTSLTIQCQVDSQVTMMFWYRQQPGQSLTLIATANQGSEATYESGFVIDKFPISRPNLTFSTLTVSNMSPEDSSIYLCSVAGTGPETQYFGPGTRLLVL.

The genes are TRBV18 and TRBJ2-3, with TRBD1 matching over 8 bases. Germline trimming cut 3 bases from V and 2 bases from J; bases unmatched to any gene: 4. In germline, CDR1 is KGHSH, CDR2 LQKENI. This CDR3 is 15 amino acids long. DNA for the CDR3: TGTGCCAGCTCACCTAACAGGGGGGACACAGATACGCAGTATTTT. Amino acids: CASSPNRGDTDTQYF.

This clone was counted only a few times. This chain connects TRBV7-8 to TRBJ2-7; TRBD2 agrees at 9 bases. The CDR3 contains 16 residues. Germline CDR1 and CDR2: SGHVS and FQNEAQ. Losses at the gene ends were 5 bases for V and 2 bases for J; bases not matched to a gene: 10. The CDR3 protein is CASSTGGLAGTYEQYF. CDR3 nucleotide sequence: TGTGCCAGCAGCACAGGAGGCCTAGCGGGGACCTACGAGCAGTACTTC.

This clone was detected only a few times. V gene TRBV5-1 combines with J gene TRBJ2-7, with D possibly matching TRBD1 (6 bases). This CDR3 has 16 residues. Germline CDR1 and CDR2: SGHRS and YFSETQ. Trimming took off 0 bases at V and 4 bases at J, with 17 bases between the two ends. CDR3 amino acids: CASSLGASSDSYEQYF. CDR3 in DNA: TGCGCCAGCAGCTTGGGGGCCTCGTCGGACAGTTACGAGCAGTACTTC. The variable domain in full, completed from reference TRBV5-1 and TRBJ2-7, reads KAGVTQTPRYLIKTRGQQVTLSCSPISGHRSVSWYQQTPGQGLQFLFEYFSETQRNKGNFPGRFSGRQFSNSRSEMNVSTLELGDSALYLCASSLGASSDSYEQYFGPGTRLTVT.

Only a few counts were recorded for this clone. J is TRBJ1-3 and V is TRBV9; the match to TRBD1 covers 9 bases. This CDR3 is 17 amino acids long. V gave up 3 bases and J gave up 7 bases; unmatched junction bases: 14. Germline CDR1 SGDLS, CDR2 YYNGEE. In DNA form, the CDR3 reads TGTGCCAGCAGCGCTGACAGGGGGAATCGCGCGTCGAACACCATATATTTT. It specifies CASSADRGNRASNTIYF.

Only a few counts were recorded for this clone. CDR3 nucleotide sequence: TGTGCCAGCAGCTCCTTAGGGGAATGGGGCACAGATACGCAGTATTTT. Encoded protein: CASSSLGEWGTDTQYF. The chain carries TRBV7-2 and TRBJ2-3; perhaps TRBD1 as D (5 bases). Germline-derived CDR1 and CDR2 are SGHTA and FQGNSA. This CDR3 region has 16 residues. V dropped 4 bases and J dropped 1 base, with 15 bases sitting between them.

This clone was seen a few times. This chain uses TRBV4-1 with TRBJ2-7; TRBD1 agrees at 7 bases. V gave up 0 bases and J gave up 4 bases; unmatched junction bases: 6. Germline V gene lookup returns CDR1 MGHRA and CDR2 YSYEKL. The CDR3 spans 15 residues. CDR3 nucleotide sequence: TGCGCCAGCAGCCAAGATTCGGGGACAGATTACGAGCAGTACTTC. Its translation is CASSQDSGTDYEQYF.

The chain has TRBV19 and TRBJ2-7; 8 nucleotides match TRBD1. CDR1 is LNHDA, CDR2 SQIVND, per germline (reference sequence). The V and J ends lost 3 bases and 2 bases, in that order; junction bases with no gene match: 18. This CDR3 is 19 amino acids long. The CDR3 nucleotides are TGTGCCAGTAGTATCGTTGTTATGGGCGGGACAGGCCAAACCTACGAGCAGTACTTC. The encoded protein is CASSIVVMGGTGQTYEQYF. Filled out from reference TRBV19 and TRBJ2-7, the complete variable domain reads DGGITQSPKYLFRKEGQNVTLSCEQNLNHDAMYWYRQDPGQGLRLIYYSQIVNDFQKGDIAEGYSVSREKKESFPLTVTSAQKNPTAFYLCASSIVVMGGTGQTYEQYFGPGTRLTVT.

J is TRBJ1-4 and V is TRBV27; D perhaps matches TRBD1 (6 bases). The V and J ends lost 8 bases and 7 bases respectively, with 14 bases between them. Germline loops: CDR1 MNHEY, CDR2 SMNVEV (reference sequence). The CDR3 spans 13 residues. CDR3 region: CASPGTGSEKLFF. The CDR3 nucleotides read TGTGCCAGCCCTGGTACAGGGTCTGAAAAACTGTTTTTT.

This chain links TRBV2 with TRBJ2-3; 12 bases align to TRBD2. The CDR3 consists of 16 residues. Germline V CDR1 and CDR2: SNHLY, FYNNEI. V was pared by 2 bases and J by 2 bases, with 2 bases of the junction left unmatched. The CDR3 spells CASSELAGGVTDTQYF. The CDR3 DNA sequence: TGTGCCAGCAGTGAACTAGCGGGGGGGGTCACAGATACGCAGTATTTT.

This clone was seen ten or more times. The chain links TRBV29-1 to TRBJ2-1; D may be TRBD1 (7 bases). V was shortened by 6 bases and J by 7 bases, with 19 bases between the two germline ends. CDR1 is SQVTM and CDR2 is ANQGSEA in the germline V gene. The CDR3 length is 14 residues. Written as DNA, the CDR3 is TGCAGCGTGGGATGGACGGAGGGGGCTAATGAGCAGTTCTTC. It translates to CSVGWTEGANEQFF.

The chain has TRBV2 and TRBJ2-7; D is unresolved. The germline V and J ends were trimmed by 2 bases and 5 bases, with 10 bases remaining between them. This CDR3 spans 13 amino acids. CDR1 and CDR2 (germline): SNHLY, FYNNEI. The CDR3 nucleotides read TGTGCCAGCAGTGAATGGTCACTCGACGAGCAGTACTTC. Amino acid sequence: CASSEWSLDEQYF.

The chain is built from TRBV27 and TRBJ1-1, with D hard to call. The germline V gene has CDR1 MNHEY and CDR2 SMNVEV (reference sequence). This CDR3 contains 15 residues. The V end lost 8 bases, the J end lost 1 base, and 17 bases lay between the germline ends. CDR3 residues: CASQLSSAGNTEAFF. The CDR3 nucleotides read TGTGCCAGCCAGTTAAGTTCGGCGGGGAACACTGAAGCTTTCTTT.

This clone was observed a handful of times. The V and J genes are TRBV9 and TRBJ2-2; D gene unclear. Trimming cost V 3 bases and J 1 base, with 13 bases left between them. There are 16 residues in the CDR3. In germline, CDR1 is SGDLS, CDR2 YYNGEE. This chain's CDR3 is CASSALRPENTGELFF. The CDR3 bases are TGTGCCAGCAGCGCGTTGCGGCCGGAGAACACCGGGGAGCTGTTTTTT.